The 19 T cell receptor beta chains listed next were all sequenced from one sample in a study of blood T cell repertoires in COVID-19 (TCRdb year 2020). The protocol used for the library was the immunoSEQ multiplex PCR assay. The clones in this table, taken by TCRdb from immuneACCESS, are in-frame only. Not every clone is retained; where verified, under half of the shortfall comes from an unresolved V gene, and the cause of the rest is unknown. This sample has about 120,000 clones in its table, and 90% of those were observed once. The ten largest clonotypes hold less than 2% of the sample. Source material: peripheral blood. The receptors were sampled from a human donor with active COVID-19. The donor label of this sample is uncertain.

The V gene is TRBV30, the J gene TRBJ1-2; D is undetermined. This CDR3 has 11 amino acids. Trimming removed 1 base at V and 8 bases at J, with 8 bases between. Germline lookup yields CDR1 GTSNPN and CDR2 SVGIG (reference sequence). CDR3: CAWSAPFGYTF. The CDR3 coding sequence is TGTGCCTGGAGTGCCCCCTTCGGCTACACCTTC.

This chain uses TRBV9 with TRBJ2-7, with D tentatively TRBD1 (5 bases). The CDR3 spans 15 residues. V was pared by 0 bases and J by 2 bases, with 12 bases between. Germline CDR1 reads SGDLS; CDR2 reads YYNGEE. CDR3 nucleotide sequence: TGTGCCAGCAGCGTAGGGTCAGGGTCCCCCTACGAGCAGTACTTC. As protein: CASSVGSGSPYEQYF.

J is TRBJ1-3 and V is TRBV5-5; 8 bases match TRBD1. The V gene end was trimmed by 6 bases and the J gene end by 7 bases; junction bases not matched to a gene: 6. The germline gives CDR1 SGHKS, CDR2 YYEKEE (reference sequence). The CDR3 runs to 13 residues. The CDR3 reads CASIVTGENTIYF. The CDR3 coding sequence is TGTGCCAGCATCGTGACAGGGGAGAACACCATATATTTT.

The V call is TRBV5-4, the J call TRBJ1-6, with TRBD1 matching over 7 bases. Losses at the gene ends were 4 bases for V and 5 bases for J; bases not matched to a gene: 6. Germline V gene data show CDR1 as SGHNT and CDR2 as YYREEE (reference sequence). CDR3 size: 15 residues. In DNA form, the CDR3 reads TGTGCCAGCAGCCCGCAGGGGGGCGATAATTCACCCCTCCACTTT. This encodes CASSPQGGDNSPLHF.

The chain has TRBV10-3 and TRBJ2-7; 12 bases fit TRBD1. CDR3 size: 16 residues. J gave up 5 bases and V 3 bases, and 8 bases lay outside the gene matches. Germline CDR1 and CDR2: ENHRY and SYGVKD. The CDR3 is CAISDSRDRGLDEQYF. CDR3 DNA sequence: TGTGCCATCAGTGATTCTAGGGACAGGGGGCTTGACGAGCAGTACTTC.

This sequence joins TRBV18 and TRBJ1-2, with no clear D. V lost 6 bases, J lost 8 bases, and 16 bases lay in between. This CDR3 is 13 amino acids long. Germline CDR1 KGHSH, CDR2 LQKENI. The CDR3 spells CASSALEDRGYTF. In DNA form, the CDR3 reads TGTGCCAGCTCCGCCCTCGAAGATCGGGGCTACACCTTC.

This CDR3 reads CASRSPGQGVSEAFF. The CDR3, as DNA: TGTGCCAGCCGCTCCCCTGGTCAGGGGGTTTCTGAAGCTTTCTTT. The J gene is TRBJ1-1, the V gene TRBV28, with 7 bases fitting TRBD1. With V trimmed by 8 bases and J by 6 bases, 15 bases remained unmatched. The CDR3 totals 15 residues. Per germline, CDR1 MDHEN and CDR2 SYDVKM.

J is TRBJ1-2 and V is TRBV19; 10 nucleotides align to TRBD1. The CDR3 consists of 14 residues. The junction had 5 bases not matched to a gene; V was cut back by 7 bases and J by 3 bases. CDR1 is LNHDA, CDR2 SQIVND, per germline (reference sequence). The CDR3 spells CASTRQGADYGYTF. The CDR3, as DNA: TGTGCCAGTACCCGACAGGGGGCTGACTATGGCTACACCTTC. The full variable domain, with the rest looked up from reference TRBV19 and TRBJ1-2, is DGGITQSPKYLFRKEGQNVTLSCEQNLNHDAMYWYRQDPGQGLRLIYYSQIVNDFQKGDIAEGYSVSREKKESFPLTVTSAQKNPTAFYLCASTRQGADYGYTFGSGTRLTVV.

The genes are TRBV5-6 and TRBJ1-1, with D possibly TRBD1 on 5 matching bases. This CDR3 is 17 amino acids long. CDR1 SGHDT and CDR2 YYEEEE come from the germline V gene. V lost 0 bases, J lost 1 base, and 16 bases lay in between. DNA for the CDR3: TGTGCCAGCAGCTTGGTAGACGGCGGGGGATGGAACACTGAAGCTTTCTTT. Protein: CASSLVDGGGWNTEAFF.

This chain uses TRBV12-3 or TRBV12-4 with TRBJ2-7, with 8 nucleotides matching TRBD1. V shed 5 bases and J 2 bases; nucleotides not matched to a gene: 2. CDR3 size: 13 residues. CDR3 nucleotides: TGTGCCAGCAGTGGACAGGGACCCTACGAGCAGTACTTC. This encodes CASSGQGPYEQYF.

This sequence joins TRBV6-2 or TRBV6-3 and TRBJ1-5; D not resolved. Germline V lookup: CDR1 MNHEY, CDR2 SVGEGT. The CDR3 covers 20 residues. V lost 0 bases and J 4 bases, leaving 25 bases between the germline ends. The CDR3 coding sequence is TGTGCCAGCAGTTACTCGATTCTCGATACGGCACAGTCACCAAATCAGCCCCAGCATTTT. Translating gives CASSYSILDTAQSPNQPQHF.

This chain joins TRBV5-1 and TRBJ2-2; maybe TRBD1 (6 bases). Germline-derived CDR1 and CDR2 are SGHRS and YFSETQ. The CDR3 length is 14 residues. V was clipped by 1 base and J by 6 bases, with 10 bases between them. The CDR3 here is CASSLFEGAGELFF. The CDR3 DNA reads TGCGCCAGCAGCTTGTTCGAGGGGGCCGGGGAGCTGTTTTTT.

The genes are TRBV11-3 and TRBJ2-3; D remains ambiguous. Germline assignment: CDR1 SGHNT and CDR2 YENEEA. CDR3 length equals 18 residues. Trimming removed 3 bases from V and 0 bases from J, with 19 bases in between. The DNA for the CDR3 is TGTGCCAGCAGCTTTCGAGTTGGATTCTCCGGGAGCACAGATACGCAGTATTTT. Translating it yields CASSFRVGFSGSTDTQYF. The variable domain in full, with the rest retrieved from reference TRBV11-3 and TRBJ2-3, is EAGVVQSPRYKIIEKKQPVAFWCNPISGHNTLYWYLQNLGQGPELLIRYENEEAVDDSQLPKDRFSAERLKGVDSTLKIQPAELGDSAVYLCASSFRVGFSGSTDTQYFGPGTRLTVL.

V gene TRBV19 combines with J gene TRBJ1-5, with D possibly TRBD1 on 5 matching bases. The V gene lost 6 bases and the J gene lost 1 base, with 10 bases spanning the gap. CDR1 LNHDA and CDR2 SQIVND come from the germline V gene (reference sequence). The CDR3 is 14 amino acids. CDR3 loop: CASRGGISNQPQHF. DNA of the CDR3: TGTGCCAGTAGGGGGGGGATCAGCAATCAGCCCCAGCATTTT.

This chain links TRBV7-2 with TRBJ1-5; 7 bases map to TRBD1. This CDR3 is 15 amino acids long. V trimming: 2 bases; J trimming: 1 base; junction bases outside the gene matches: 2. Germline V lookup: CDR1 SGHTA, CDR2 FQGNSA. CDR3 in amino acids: CASSLRQGSNQPQHF. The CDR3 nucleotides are TGTGCCAGCAGCTTACGACAGGGCAGCAATCAGCCCCAGCATTTT.

The CDR3 nucleotides are TGTGCCAGTAGCCCCAGTGGCGGGTCAGGATACAATGAGCAGTTCTTC. It specifies CASSPSGGSGYNEQFF. The chain employs TRBV19 and TRBJ2-1, with TRBD2 as a possible D gene (5 bases). The CDR3 is 16 residues long. The V and J ends lost 6 bases and 4 bases respectively, with 19 bases between them. Looked up from germline, CDR1 is LNHDA and CDR2 is SQIVND (reference sequence). Full variable domain (missing parts from reference TRBV19 and TRBJ2-1): DGGITQSPKYLFRKEGQNVTLSCEQNLNHDAMYWYRQDPGQGLRLIYYSQIVNDFQKGDIAEGYSVSREKKESFPLTVTSAQKNPTAFYLCASSPSGGSGYNEQFFGPGTRLTVL.

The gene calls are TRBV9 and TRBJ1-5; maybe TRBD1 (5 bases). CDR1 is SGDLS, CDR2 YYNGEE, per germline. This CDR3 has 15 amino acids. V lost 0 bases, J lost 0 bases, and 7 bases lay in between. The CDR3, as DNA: TGTGCCAGCAGCGTAGGGGGCGCTAGCAATCAGCCCCAGCATTTT. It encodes CASSVGGASNQPQHF.

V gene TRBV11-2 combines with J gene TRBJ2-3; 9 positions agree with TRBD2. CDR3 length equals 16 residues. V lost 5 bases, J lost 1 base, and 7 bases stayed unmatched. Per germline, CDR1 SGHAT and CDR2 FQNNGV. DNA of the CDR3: TGTGCCAGCAGCCACCGGGTAGCGGGGGGCACAGATACGCAGTATTTT. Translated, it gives CASSHRVAGGTDTQYF.

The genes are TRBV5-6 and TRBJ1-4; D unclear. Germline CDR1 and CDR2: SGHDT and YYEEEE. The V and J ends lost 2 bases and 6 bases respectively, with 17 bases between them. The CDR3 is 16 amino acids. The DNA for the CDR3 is TGTGCCAGCAGCTTTAAGATGGGAGGGTCGGATGAAAAACTGTTTTTT. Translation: CASSFKMGGSDEKLFF.